The clone carrying this T cell receptor beta chain was observed a few times. The CDR3 has 14 amino acids. Losses at the gene ends were 7 bases for V and 5 bases for J; bases not matched to a gene: 12. Germline CDR1 reads SQVTM; CDR2 reads ANQGSEA. The authors' processing: Amplification from reference gene primers served as the basis for estimated nucleated cell counts. Clones were read by immunoSEQ multiplex PCR, and TCRdb kept only the in-frame ones, dropping some. Clone size and V and J calls were adopted from that table, with D and trimming inferred from the DNA. Among some 50,000 clones listed, 83% were seen once. This record belongs to a study of blood T cell repertoires in COVID-19. The wider study: PBMCs, B-cell-depleted T cells, or T cells provided the cDNA or gDNA that made up the material.

The receptor's source is an older man in a cohort sampled during active COVID-19. The V gene is TRBV29-1, the J gene TRBJ2-7, with 9 bases matching TRBD1. Sequencing was performed on peripheral blood. The chain's CDR3 is CSGGSGTGNNEQYF. The CDR3 DNA follows: TGCAGCGGGGGGTCCGGGACAGGGAACAACGAGCAGTACTTC.